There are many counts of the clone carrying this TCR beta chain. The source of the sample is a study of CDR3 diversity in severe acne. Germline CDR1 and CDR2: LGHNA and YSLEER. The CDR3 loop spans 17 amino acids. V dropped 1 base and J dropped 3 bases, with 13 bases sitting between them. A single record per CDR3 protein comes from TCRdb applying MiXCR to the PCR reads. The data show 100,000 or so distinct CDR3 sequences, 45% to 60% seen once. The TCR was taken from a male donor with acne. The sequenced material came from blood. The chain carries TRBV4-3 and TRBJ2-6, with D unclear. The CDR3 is CASSQVLETGGANVLTF. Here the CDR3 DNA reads TGCGCCAGCAGCCAAGTCCTAGAAACGGGTGGGGCCAACGTCCTGACTTTC.